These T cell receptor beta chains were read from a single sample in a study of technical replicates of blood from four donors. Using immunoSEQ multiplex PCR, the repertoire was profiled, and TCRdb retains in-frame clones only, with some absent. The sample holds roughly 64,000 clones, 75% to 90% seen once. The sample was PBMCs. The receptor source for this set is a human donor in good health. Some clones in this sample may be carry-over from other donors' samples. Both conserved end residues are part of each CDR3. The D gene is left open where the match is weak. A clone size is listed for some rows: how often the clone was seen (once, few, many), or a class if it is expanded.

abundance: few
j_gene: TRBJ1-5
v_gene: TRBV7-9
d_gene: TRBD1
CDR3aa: CASIIGGTVYSNQPQHF
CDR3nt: TGTGCCAGTATCATAGGGGGGACAGTCTATAGCAATCAGCCCCAGCATTTT

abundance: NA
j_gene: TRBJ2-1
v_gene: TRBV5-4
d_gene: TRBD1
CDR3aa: CASSLQGARYNEQFF
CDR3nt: TGTGCCAGCAGCCTTCAGGGGGCGCGATACAATGAGCAGTTCTTC

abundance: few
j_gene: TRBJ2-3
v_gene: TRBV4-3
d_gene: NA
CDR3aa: CASSQELLVTDTQYF
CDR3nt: TGCGCCAGCAGCCAAGAGCTACTAGTGACAGATACGCAGTATTTT

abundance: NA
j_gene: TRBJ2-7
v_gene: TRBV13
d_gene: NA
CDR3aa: CASSARLGAYEQYF
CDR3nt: TGTGCCAGCAGCGCCCGACTAGGCGCCTACGAGCAGTACTTC

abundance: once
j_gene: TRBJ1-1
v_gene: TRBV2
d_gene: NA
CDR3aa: CASSETGGAKTEAFF
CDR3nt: TGTGCCAGCAGTGAAACGGGGGGGGCGAAGACTGAAGCTTTCTTT

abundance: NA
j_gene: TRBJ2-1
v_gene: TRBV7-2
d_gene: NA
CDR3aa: CASSFGFGESKTGFF
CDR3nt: TGTGCCAGCAGCTTTGGTTTCGGGGAGAGCAAGACTGGGTTCTTC

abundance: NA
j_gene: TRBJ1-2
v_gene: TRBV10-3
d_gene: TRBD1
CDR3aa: CAIAGGGYGYTF
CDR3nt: TGTGCCATCGCAGGGGGCGGCTATGGCTACACCTTC

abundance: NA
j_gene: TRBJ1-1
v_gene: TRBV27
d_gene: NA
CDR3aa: CASSPRTEIMNTEAFF
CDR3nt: TGTGCCAGCAGTCCTAGGACAGAGATAATGAACACTGAAGCTTTCTTT

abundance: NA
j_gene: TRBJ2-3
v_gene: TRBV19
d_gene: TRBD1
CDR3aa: CASTNTPGTGKSTDTQYF
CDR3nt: TGTGCCAGTACCAACACGCCGGGGACAGGGAAGAGTACAGATACGCAGTATTTT

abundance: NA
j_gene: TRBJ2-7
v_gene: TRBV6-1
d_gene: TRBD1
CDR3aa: CASSEPGGTGHYEQYF
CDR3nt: TGTGCCAGCAGTGAACCCGGTGGGACAGGGCACTACGAGCAGTACTTC

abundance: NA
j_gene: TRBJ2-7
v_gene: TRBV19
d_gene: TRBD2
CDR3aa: CASSILAGATYEQYF
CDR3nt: TGTGCCAGTAGTATTTTAGCGGGGGCGACCTACGAGCAGTACTTC

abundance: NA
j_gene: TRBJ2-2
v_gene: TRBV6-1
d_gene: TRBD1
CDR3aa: CASRGTATNTGELFF
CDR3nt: TGTGCCAGCAGGGGGACAGCGACGAACACCGGGGAGCTGTTTTTT

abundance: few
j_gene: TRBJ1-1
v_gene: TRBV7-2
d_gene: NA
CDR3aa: CASSLMGINTEAFF
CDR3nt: TGTGCCAGCAGCTTAATGGGCATCAACACTGAAGCTTTCTTT

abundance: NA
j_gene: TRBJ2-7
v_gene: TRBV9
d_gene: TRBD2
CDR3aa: CASSAGLAGGSFYEQYF
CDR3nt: TGTGCCAGCAGCGCTGGACTAGCGGGAGGGTCCTTCTACGAGCAGTACTTC

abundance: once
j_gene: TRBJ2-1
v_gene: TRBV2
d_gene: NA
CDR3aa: CASERLDNEQFF
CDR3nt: TGTGCCAGCGAACGACTAGACAATGAGCAGTTCTTC

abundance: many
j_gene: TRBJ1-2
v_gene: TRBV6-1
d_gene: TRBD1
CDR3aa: CASSSLGTGAYGYTF
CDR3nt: TGTGCCAGCAGTTCCTTGGGGACAGGGGCCTATGGCTACACCTTC

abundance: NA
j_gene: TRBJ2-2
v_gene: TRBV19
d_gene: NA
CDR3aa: CASSINRGGTRELFF
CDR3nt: TGTGCCAGTAGTATCAACAGGGGCGGGACCCGGGAGCTGTTTTTT

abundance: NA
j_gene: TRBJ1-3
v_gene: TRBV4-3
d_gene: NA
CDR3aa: CASSQARDTSSGNTIYF
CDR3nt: TGCGCCAGCAGCCAAGCCCGGGACACCAGCTCTGGAAACACCATATATTTT

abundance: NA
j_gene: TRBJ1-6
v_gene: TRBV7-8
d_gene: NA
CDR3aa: CASSFAGSSYNSPLHF
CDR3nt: TGTGCCAGCAGCTTCGCGGGGAGCTCCTATAATTCACCCCTCCACTTT

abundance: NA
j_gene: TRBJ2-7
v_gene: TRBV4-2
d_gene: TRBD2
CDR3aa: CASSPGTTDYEQYF
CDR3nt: TGTGCCAGCAGCCCAGGGACTACCGATTACGAGCAGTACTTC

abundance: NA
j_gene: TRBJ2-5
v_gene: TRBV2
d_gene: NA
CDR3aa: CASSGGYVGETQYF
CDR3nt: TGTGCCAGCAGTGGGGGCTATGTGGGAGAGACCCAGTACTTC

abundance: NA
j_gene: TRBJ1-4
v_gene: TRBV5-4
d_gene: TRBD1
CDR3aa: CATQGQGDEKLFF
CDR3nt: TGTGCTACCCAGGGACAGGGGGATGAAAAACTGTTTTTT

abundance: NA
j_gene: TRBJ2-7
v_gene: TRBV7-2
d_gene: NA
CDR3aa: CASSSPSQGGREQYF
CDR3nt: TGTGCCAGCAGCTCGCCGTCCCAGGGTGGCCGCGAGCAGTACTTC

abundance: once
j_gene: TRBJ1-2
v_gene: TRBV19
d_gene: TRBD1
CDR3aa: CASRRTGVNGYTF
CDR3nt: TGTGCCAGTAGGAGGACAGGGGTAAATGGCTACACCTTC

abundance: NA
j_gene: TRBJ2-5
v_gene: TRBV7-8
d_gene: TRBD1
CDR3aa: CASSLGDRDTETQYF
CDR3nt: TGTGCCAGCAGCTTGGGGGACAGGGACACAGAGACCCAGTACTTC

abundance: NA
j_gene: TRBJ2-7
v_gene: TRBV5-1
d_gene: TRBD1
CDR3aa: CASSLVGDRGSQQYF
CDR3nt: TGCGCCAGCAGCTTGGTAGGTGACAGGGGGTCTCAGCAGTACTTC

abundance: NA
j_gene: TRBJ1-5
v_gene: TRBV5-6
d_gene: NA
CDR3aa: CASSLRTVSNQPQHF
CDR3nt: TGTGCCAGCAGCTTGCGGACAGTTAGCAATCAGCCCCAGCATTTT

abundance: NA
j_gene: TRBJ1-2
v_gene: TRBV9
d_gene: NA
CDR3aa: CASSTTPSAADYGYTF
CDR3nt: TGTGCCAGCAGCACAACACCCTCGGCCGCGGACTATGGCTACACCTTC

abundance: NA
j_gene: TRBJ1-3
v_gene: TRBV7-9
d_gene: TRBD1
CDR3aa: CASSLSGTDVPSGNTIYF
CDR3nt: TGTGCCAGCAGCTTATCCGGGACAGATGTTCCCTCTGGAAACACCATATATTTT

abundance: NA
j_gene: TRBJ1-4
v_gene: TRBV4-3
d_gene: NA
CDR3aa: CASSQDWGGGNEKLFF
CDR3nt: TGCGCCAGCAGCCAAGATTGGGGGGGTGGAAATGAAAAACTGTTTTTT

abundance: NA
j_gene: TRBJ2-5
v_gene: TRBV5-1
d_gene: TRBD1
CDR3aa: CASSFGRDRQETQYF
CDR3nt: TGCGCCAGCAGCTTTGGACGGGACAGACAAGAGACCCAGTACTTC

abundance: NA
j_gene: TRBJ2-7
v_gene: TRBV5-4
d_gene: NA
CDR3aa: CASRQGEDEQYF
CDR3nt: TGTGCCAGCAGACAGGGCGAGGACGAGCAGTACTTC

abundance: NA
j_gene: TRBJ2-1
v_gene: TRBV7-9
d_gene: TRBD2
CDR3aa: CAGGGLFF
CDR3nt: TGTGCCGGGGGGGGGTTGTTCTTC

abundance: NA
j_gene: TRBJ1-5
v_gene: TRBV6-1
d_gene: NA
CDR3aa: CASSDPATPGQPQHF
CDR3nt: TGTGCCAGCAGTGATCCGGCAACCCCAGGTCAGCCCCAGCATTTT

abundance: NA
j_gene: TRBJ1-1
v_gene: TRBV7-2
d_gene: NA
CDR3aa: CASSLMNTEAFF
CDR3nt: TGTGCCAGCAGCCTTATGAACACTGAAGCTTTCTTT